The 20 T cell receptor beta chains reported below all come from one sample, sequenced in a study of cytomegalovirus exposure and HLA in healthy donors. Both 60 Vbeta primers and 13 Jbeta primers went into the PCR. Generated by immunoSEQ multiplex PCR, the TCRdb table keeps only in-frame clones and is missing some. The data hold around 130,000 clones, with around 80% observed a single time. The specimen was PBMCs. These receptor sequences come from a man aged 45-65 years in good health and CMV-seronegative.

This clone was detected only once. This sequence joins TRBV7-2 and TRBJ1-5; D gene ambiguous. The CDR3 is 12 amino acids. Germline V CDR1 and CDR2: SGHTA, FQGNSA. Trimming removed 4 bases from V and 8 bases from J, with 9 bases in between. The CDR3: CASSSTGKPQHF. In nucleotides, the CDR3 is TGTGCCAGCAGCTCGACGGGGAAGCCCCAGCATTTT.

The chain joins TRBV2 to TRBJ2-4; tentative D call: TRBD1 (6 bases). CDR1 and CDR2 from the germline V gene are SNHLY and FYNNEI. This CDR3 region has 12 residues. V was shortened by 6 bases and J by 7 bases, with 10 bases between the two germline ends. CDR3 sequence (DNA): TGTGCCAGCAGACAGGGTGGTAACATTCAGTACTTC. Its protein product is CASRQGGNIQYF.

This clone has only a few counts. The V gene is TRBV27, the J gene TRBJ2-6; TRBD1 matches 7 bases. Germline trimming cut 5 bases from V and 14 bases from J; bases unmatched to any gene: 9. Germline values: CDR1 MNHEY, CDR2 SMNVEV (reference sequence). CDR3 length: 13 amino acids. CDR3 amino acids: CASSLRTGAILTF. In DNA, the CDR3 is TGTGCCAGCAGTCTGCGGACAGGAGCTATCCTGACTTTC.

The J gene is TRBJ2-1, the V gene TRBV19; possibly TRBD1 for D (5 bases). Germline assignment: CDR1 LNHDA and CDR2 SQIVND (reference sequence). V dropped 7 bases and J dropped 6 bases, with 13 bases sitting between them. This CDR3 is 13 amino acids long. Written as DNA, the CDR3 is TGTGCCAGTAATTCAGGGTTGGGCAATGAGCAGTTCTTC. Translated: CASNSGLGNEQFF.

The chain couples TRBV7-9 to TRBJ2-7; 10 bases map to TRBD1. J gave up 1 base and V 1 base, and 1 base lay outside the gene matches. Germline CDR1 SEHNR, CDR2 FQNEAQ (reference sequence). The CDR3 length is 15 residues. The CDR3 DNA reads TGTGCCAGCAGCTTAGGGGGACAGGGGTCCTACGAGCAGTACTTC. This translates into CASSLGGQGSYEQYF.

The gene calls are TRBV10-3 and TRBJ2-1, with TRBD1 matching over 10 bases. Germline V lookup: CDR1 ENHRY, CDR2 SYGVKD. CDR3 size: 13 residues. V shed 11 bases, J shed 6 bases, and the junction held 7 bases outside the gene matches. This CDR3 reads CASPGQGFNEQFF. As DNA, the CDR3 is TGTGCCTCCCCGGGACAGGGGTTCAATGAGCAGTTCTTC.

V and J are TRBV6-5 and TRBJ2-3, with D possibly TRBD1 on 5 matching bases. CDR3 length equals 16 residues. Trimming cost V 2 bases and J 0 bases, with 12 bases left between them. Germline V gene lookup returns CDR1 MNHEY and CDR2 SVGAGI. CDR3 in DNA: TGTGCCAGCAGTTACCAACAGGCCACTAGCACAGATACGCAGTATTTT. It translates to CASSYQQATSTDTQYF.

The chain couples TRBV2 to TRBJ1-5; D might be TRBD1 (5 bases). The CDR3 sequence is 15 residues long. CDR1 SNHLY and CDR2 FYNNEI come from the germline V gene. The V gene lost 4 bases and the J gene lost 6 bases, with 16 bases spanning the gap. The CDR3 region has the DNA TGTGCCAGCAGTGGAACCGGGGGTAGAGGTCAGCCCCAGCATTTT. Encoded protein: CASSGTGGRGQPQHF.

This clone was counted between two and nine times. The V and J genes are TRBV6-6 and TRBJ2-5, with TRBD1 matching 8 bases. The CDR3 extends over 15 amino acids. The V segment lost 2 bases and the J segment 3 bases; nucleotides outside the gene matches: 5. Germline V gives CDR1 MNHNY, CDR2 SVGAGI (reference sequence). CDR3 loop: CASSYPTGVEETQYF. In DNA form, the CDR3 reads TGTGCCAGCAGTTACCCGACAGGGGTTGAAGAGACCCAGTACTTC.

This chain links TRBV6-5 with TRBJ1-2; 9 bases map to TRBD1. The CDR3 covers 15 residues. J was trimmed by 2 bases and V by 6 bases; bases with no gene match: 7. Germline values: CDR1 MNHEY, CDR2 SVGAGI. DNA of the CDR3: TGTGCCAGCAGCCCTGGGGACAGGGCAAACTATGGCTACACCTTC. This gives the protein CASSPGDRANYGYTF.

This clone was detected only once. This chain connects TRBV2 to TRBJ2-7; 11 nucleotides agree with TRBD1. V was clipped by 6 bases and J by 6 bases; unmatched bases: 4. Per the germline V gene, CDR1 is SNHLY and CDR2 is FYNNEI. The CDR3 runs to 13 residues. For the CDR3, the DNA is TGTGCCAGCAGCGGGACAGGGGGTGTCGAGCAGTACTTC. Translation: CASSGTGGVEQYF. Looking up the rest from reference TRBV2 and TRBJ2-7 gives the full variable domain: EPEVTQTPSHQVTQMGQEVILRCVPISNHLYFYWYRQILGQKVEFLVSFYNNEISEKSEIFDDQFSVERPDGSNFTLKIRSTKLEDSAMYFCASSGTGGVEQYFGPGTRLTVT.

The genes are TRBV7-2 and TRBJ2-5, with D possibly being TRBD2 (6 bases). The closer fit of TRBJ2-7 to the DNA end suggests the J call may be wrong. Germline lookup yields CDR1 SGHTA and CDR2 FQGNSA. This CDR3 region has 15 residues. In nucleotides, the CDR3 is TGTGCCAGCAGCTTAGTTTGGGGGGATTCTAACGAGCAGTACTTC. This encodes CASSLVWGDSNEQYF.

J is TRBJ2-5 and V is TRBV29-1, with D possibly being TRBD2 (6 bases). CDR3 length: 14 residues. CDR1 is SQVTM, CDR2 ANQGSEA, per germline. The V end lost 1 base, the J end lost 11 bases, and 20 bases lay between the germline ends. CDR3 sequence reads: CSVEGAITSYRQYF. The CDR3 nucleotides are TGCAGCGTTGAAGGGGCGATAACTAGCTATCGGCAGTACTTC.

This chain joins TRBV27 and TRBJ2-7; D not resolved. The CDR3 runs 14 residues. The ends were cut back, 3 bases at V and 3 bases at J, with 12 bases in the middle. Germline loops: CDR1 MNHEY, CDR2 SMNVEV (reference sequence). The CDR3 loop reads CASSFALSGYEQYF. The CDR3 DNA follows: TGTGCCAGCAGTTTCGCACTTTCTGGCTACGAGCAGTACTTC.

This clone was picked up one time. The chain has TRBV29-1 and TRBJ1-3; weak D call: TRBD1 (6 bases). The V gene's germline CDR1 is SQVTM and CDR2 ANQGSEA. V was pared by 4 bases and J by 2 bases, with 9 bases between. The CDR3 length is 13 residues. CDR3 in DNA: TGCAGCGTTGTCCGGACAGCTGGAAACACCATATATTTT. Protein product: CSVVRTAGNTIYF. The variable domain in full, with the rest retrieved from reference TRBV29-1 and TRBJ1-3, is SAVISQKPSRDICQRGTSLTIQCQVDSQVTMMFWYRQQPGQSLTLIATANQGSEATYESGFVIDKFPISRPNLTFSTLTVSNMSPEDSSIYLCSVVRTAGNTIYFGEGSWLTVV.

The rearrangement joins TRBV5-1 to TRBJ2-7; perhaps TRBD1 as D (6 bases). The ends were cut back, 2 bases at V and 5 bases at J, with 20 bases in the middle. This CDR3 is built from 16 residues. Germline assignment: CDR1 SGHRS and CDR2 YFSETQ. CDR3: CASSFALAGVINEQYF. In nucleotides, the CDR3 is TGCGCCAGCAGCTTTGCACTGGCAGGGGTGATCAACGAGCAGTACTTC. The full variable domain, its missing parts supplied by reference TRBV5-1 and TRBJ2-7, is KAGVTQTPRYLIKTRGQQVTLSCSPISGHRSVSWYQQTPGQGLQFLFEYFSETQRNKGNFPGRFSGRQFSNSRSEMNVSTLELGDSALYLCASSFALAGVINEQYFGPGTRLTVT.

This clone appeared a few times. The chain joins TRBV7-2 to TRBJ1-6; 9 bases align to TRBD1. Trimming cost V 2 bases and J 2 bases; bases outside gene matches: 7. This CDR3 comprises 18 residues. Germline CDR1 is SGHTA and CDR2 is FQGNSA. The CDR3 coding sequence is TGTGCCAGCAGCTTATTTGGGACAGGGAGTACCTATAATTCACCCCTCCACTTT. Translated: CASSLFGTGSTYNSPLHF.

J is TRBJ2-2 and V is TRBV7-9; TRBD2 matches 8 bases. The CDR3 has 13 amino acids. The V gene end was trimmed by 5 bases and the J gene end by 6 bases; junction bases not matched to a gene: 2. CDR1 is SEHNR and CDR2 is FQNEAQ in the germline V gene (reference sequence). The CDR3 reads CASSPGGAGELFF. The CDR3 DNA sequence: TGTGCCAGCAGCCCCGGGGGGGCCGGGGAGCTGTTTTTT.

The chain uses TRBV5-8 and TRBJ1-5; TRBD1 is a possible D gene (5 bases). The CDR3 consists of 16 residues. With 0 bases removed from V and 4 bases from J, the gap between germline ends came to 14 bases. The V gene's germline CDR1 is SGHTS and CDR2 YDEGEE. The CDR3 DNA follows: TGTGCCAGCAGCTTGGCCAGACTTGGGGGGAATCAGCCCCAGCATTTT. The encoded protein is CASSLARLGGNQPQHF. The full variable domain, in which reference TRBV5-8 and TRBJ1-5 provide the parts outside the CDR3, is EAGVTQSPTHLIKTRGQQATLRCSPISGHTSVYWYQQALGLGLQFLLWYDEGEERNRGNFPPRFSGRQFPNYSSELNVNALELEDSALYLCASSLARLGGNQPQHFGDGTRLSIL.

This clone was seen a few times. The chain links TRBV12-5 to TRBJ1-1, with D unresolved. The V end was cut by 1 base, the J end by 11 bases, with 17 bases between. This CDR3 contains 14 residues. The V gene's germline CDR1 is LGHNT and CDR2 FRNRAP. The DNA for the CDR3 is TGTGCTAGTGGTTTGGAACAACCATTCGGGTACGCTTTCTTT. This sequence encodes CASGLEQPFGYAFF.